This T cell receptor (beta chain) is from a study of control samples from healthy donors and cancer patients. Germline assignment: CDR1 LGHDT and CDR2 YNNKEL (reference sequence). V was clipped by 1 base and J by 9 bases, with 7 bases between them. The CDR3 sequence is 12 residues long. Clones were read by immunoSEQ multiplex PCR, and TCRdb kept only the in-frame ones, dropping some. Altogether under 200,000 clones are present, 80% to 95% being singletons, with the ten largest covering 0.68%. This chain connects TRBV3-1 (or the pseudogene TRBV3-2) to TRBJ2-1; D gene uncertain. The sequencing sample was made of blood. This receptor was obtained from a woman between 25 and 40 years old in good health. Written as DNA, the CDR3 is TGTGCCAGCAGCCAAGTAGATGGTGAGCAGTTCTTC. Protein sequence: CASSQVDGEQFF.